This T cell receptor beta chain came from a study of a mutant IDH1 vaccine in newly diagnosed glioma. Turning to the study itself: Previous treatment comprised radiotherapy, temozolomide, or both, mostly both. Study-level findings and limits: Immune responses arising from the vaccine appeared in around 92% of patients.

This table comes from immunoSEQ multiplex PCR, and its TCRdb copy is limited to in-frame clones, with some not included. The sample consists of roughly 51,000 clones, over 70% of them appearing once. Time point: week 5, during vaccination. Vaccinated patients received 300 ug of mutant IDH1 20-mer peptide per dose, with topical imiquimod. Details on this clone: Its antigen is currently unknown.

Germline V gene data show CDR1 as SGHRS and CDR2 as YFSETQ. This CDR3 contains 15 residues. The ends were cut back, 0 bases at V and 13 bases at J, with 20 bases in the middle. The clonotype comes from a man aged 25 to 40 with glioma. Source: PBMCs, taken from a glioma patient whose treatment included an IDH1 peptide vaccine. V and J are TRBV5-1 and TRBJ2-1, with a tentative D call TRBD1 (6 bases). The CDR3 is CASSLASGRGNYQFF. In nucleotides, the CDR3 is TGCGCCAGCAGCTTGGCCTCGGGCAGGGGAAACTACCAGTTCTTC.